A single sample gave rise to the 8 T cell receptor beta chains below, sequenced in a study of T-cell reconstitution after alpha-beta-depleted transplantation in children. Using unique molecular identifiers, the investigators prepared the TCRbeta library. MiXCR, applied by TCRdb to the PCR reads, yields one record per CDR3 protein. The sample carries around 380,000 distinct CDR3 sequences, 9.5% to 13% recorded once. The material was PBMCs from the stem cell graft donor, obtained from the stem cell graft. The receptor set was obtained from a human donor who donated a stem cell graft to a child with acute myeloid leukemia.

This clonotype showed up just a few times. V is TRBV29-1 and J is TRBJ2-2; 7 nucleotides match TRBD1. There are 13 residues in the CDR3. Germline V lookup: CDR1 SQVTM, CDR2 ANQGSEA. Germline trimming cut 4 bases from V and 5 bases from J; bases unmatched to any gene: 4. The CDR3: CSVAEGATGELFF. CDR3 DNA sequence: TGCAGCGTTGCTGAGGGGGCGACCGGGGAGCTGTTTTTT.

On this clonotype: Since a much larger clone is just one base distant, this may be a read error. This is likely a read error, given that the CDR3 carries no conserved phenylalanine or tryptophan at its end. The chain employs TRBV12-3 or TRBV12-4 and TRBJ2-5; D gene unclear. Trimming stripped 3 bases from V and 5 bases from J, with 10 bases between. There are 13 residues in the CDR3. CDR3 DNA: TGTGCCAGCAGTTTGGGGTATGGGGAGACCCAGTACTTG. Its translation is CASSLGYGETQYL.

CDR3: CASSLVSQGVWSGVYIEQYF. CDR3 nucleotides: TGTGCCAGCAGCTTAGTGAGCCAGGGGGTCTGGTCTGGAGTCTACATCGAGCAGTACTTC. The V gene is TRBV11-1, the J gene TRBJ2-7; TRBD1 agrees at 7 bases. V trimming: 1 base; J trimming: 6 bases; junction bases outside the gene matches: 24. CDR1 is SGHAT, CDR2 FQDESV, per germline (reference sequence). This CDR3 has 20 amino acids.

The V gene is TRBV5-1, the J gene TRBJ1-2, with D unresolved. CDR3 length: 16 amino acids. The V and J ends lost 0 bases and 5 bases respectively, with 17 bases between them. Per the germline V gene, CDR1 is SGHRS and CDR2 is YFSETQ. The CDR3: CASSLGLAGDGYGYTF. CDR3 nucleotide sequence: TGCGCCAGCAGCTTGGGGTTGGCGGGTGACGGTTATGGCTACACCTTC.

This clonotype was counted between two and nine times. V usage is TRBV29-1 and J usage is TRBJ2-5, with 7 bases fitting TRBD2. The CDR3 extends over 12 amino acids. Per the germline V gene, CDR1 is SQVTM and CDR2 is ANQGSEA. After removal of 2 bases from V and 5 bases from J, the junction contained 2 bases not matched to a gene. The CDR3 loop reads CSVEWGGETQYF. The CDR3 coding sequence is TGCAGCGTTGAATGGGGGGGGGAGACCCAGTACTTC. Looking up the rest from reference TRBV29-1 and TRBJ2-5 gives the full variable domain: SAVISQKPSRDICQRGTSLTIQCQVDSQVTMMFWYRQQPGQSLTLIATANQGSEATYESGFVIDKFPISRPNLTFSTLTVSNMSPEDSSIYLCSVEWGGETQYFGPGTRLLVL.

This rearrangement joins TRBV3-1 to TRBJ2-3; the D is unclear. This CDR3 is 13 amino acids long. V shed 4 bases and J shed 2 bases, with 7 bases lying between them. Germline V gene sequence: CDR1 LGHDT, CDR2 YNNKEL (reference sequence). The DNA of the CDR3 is TGTGCCAGCAGCCGAAGCGCCACAGATACGCAGTATTTT. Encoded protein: CASSRSATDTQYF.

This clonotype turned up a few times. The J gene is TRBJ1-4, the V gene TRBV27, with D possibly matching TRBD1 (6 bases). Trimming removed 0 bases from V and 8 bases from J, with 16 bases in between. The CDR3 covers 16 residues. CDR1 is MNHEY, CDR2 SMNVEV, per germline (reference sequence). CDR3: CASSLSLPGEREKLFF. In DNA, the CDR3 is TGTGCCAGCAGTTTATCGTTGCCAGGGGAAAGAGAAAAACTGTTTTTT. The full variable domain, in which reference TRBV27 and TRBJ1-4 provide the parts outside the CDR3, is EAQVTQNPRYLITVTGKKLTVTCSQNMNHEYMSWYRQDPGLGLRQIYYSMNVEVTDKGDVPEGYKVSRKEKRNFPLILESPSPNQTSLYFCASSLSLPGEREKLFFGSGTQLSVL.

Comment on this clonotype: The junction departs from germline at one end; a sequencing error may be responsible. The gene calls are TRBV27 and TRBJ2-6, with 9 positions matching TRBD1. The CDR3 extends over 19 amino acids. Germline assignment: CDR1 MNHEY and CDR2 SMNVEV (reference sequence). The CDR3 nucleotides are TGTGCCAGCAGTTTTGGGACAGGGCTCTCAGGTTCTGGGGCCAACGGCCTGACTTTC. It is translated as CASSFGTGLSGSGANGLTF.